Below, 31 T cell receptor beta chains from the same sample are listed, as sequenced in a study of shared clonotypes between healthy human individuals (dated by TCRdb to the early 2020s). Library preparation employed the immunoSEQ multiplex PCR assay. TCRdb took this table from immuneACCESS and kept in-frame rearrangements with V and J called. Such tables lack part of the clones; where checked against another copy, unresolved V genes explain under half of the gap, and the rest is unexplained. This sample comprises 800,000 to 1,200,000 clones, 78% of them detected only once. Of the sample, approximately 0.5% is held by the ten largest clones. Sequencing was carried out using memory CD4+ T cells from PBMCs. Sample cell subset or site, as interpreted from the label and publication: CD45RA-negative fraction. The receptors were gathered from a man aged 18 to 29 in good health. Some clones in this sample may be carry-over from other donors' samples.

The count of this clone is one. This sequence joins TRBV15 and TRBJ2-6; D ambiguous. This CDR3 spans 18 amino acids. Trimming stripped 1 base from V and 0 bases from J, with 13 bases between. Germline CDR1 reads LNHNV; CDR2 reads YYDKDF (reference sequence). The CDR3 region has the DNA TGTGCCACCAGCAGAGGTTCTGGTGGGTCCTCTGGGGCCAACGTCCTGACTTTC. As protein: CATSRGSGGSSGANVLTF.

V usage is TRBV28 and J usage is TRBJ2-5, with D perhaps TRBD1 (8 bases). This CDR3 is 16 amino acids long. Trimming left V 6 bases short and J 2 bases short, with 19 bases between. Germline CDR1 and CDR2: MDHEN and SYDVKM. The CDR3 loop reads CASSSQGGSFQETQYF. In DNA, the CDR3 is TGTGCCAGCAGCTCACAGGGGGGGTCCTTTCAAGAGACCCAGTACTTC.

This clone was detected once. The genes are TRBV7-9 and TRBJ2-3; 7 bases agree with TRBD2. In germline, CDR1 is SEHNR, CDR2 FQNEAQ (reference sequence). The junction had 13 bases not matched to a gene; V was cut back by 4 bases and J by 6 bases. CDR3 length: 16 amino acids. CDR3: CASSSPGTTLGDTQYF. DNA of the CDR3: TGTGCCAGCAGCTCCCCCGGGACTACCCTGGGGGATACGCAGTATTTT.

The gene calls are TRBV7-9 and TRBJ2-1; D is perhaps TRBD1 or TRBD2 (5 bases each). This CDR3 comprises 13 residues. V lost 1 base and J lost 12, with 13 bases in between. Germline CDR1 is SEHNR and CDR2 is FQNEAQ (reference sequence). This chain's CDR3 is CASSLGGPSLQFF. CDR3 DNA sequence: TGTGCCAGCAGCTTAGGGGGACCATCGTTGCAGTTCTTC.

Only one count was recorded for this clone. This sequence joins TRBV6-5 and TRBJ1-4; a weak D match, TRBD1 (5 bases). This CDR3 has 14 amino acids. CDR1 MNHEY and CDR2 SVGAGI come from the germline V gene. The germline V and J ends were trimmed by 6 bases and 7 bases, with 15 bases remaining between them. For the CDR3, the DNA is TGTGCCAGCAGACTCAACAGGACTCCTGAAAAACTGTTTTTT. Translating gives CASRLNRTPEKLFF.

V is TRBV19 and J is TRBJ1-5; D not resolved. The V gene lost 3 bases and the J gene lost 3 bases, with 15 bases spanning the gap. Germline CDR1 reads LNHDA; CDR2 reads SQIVND (reference sequence). CDR3 size: 16 residues. CDR3 DNA: TGTGCCAGTAGTATGCCTCCGGGCGCTGCCAATCAGCCCCAGCATTTT. Translating it yields CASSMPPGAANQPQHF.

The rearrangement links TRBV5-1 to TRBJ1-4, with no clear D. The V and J ends lost 4 bases and 7 bases respectively, with 14 bases between them. Germline-derived CDR1 and CDR2 are SGHRS and YFSETQ. The CDR3 extends over 14 amino acids. The DNA of the CDR3 is TGCGCCAGCAGCCCCGGAGGGAAGGGTGAAAAACTGTTTTTT. It translates to CASSPGGKGEKLFF.

The chain has TRBV7-6 and TRBJ2-2; D ambiguous. Germline lookup yields CDR1 SGHVS and CDR2 FNYEAQ. Trimming removed 1 base from V and 1 base from J, with 10 bases in between. The CDR3 loop spans 16 amino acids. CDR3 DNA: TGTGCCAGCAGCTTAGAGTCCCGCATGAACACCGGGGAGCTGTTTTTT. Translated, it gives CASSLESRMNTGELFF.

This chain joins TRBV28 and TRBJ1-1, with D perhaps TRBD1 (5 bases). CDR1 is MDHEN and CDR2 is SYDVKM in the germline V gene. The CDR3 totals 15 residues. V dropped 3 bases and J dropped 5 bases, with 16 bases sitting between them. The CDR3: CASSFRGAPVTEAFF. Written as DNA, the CDR3 is TGTGCCAGCAGTTTTAGGGGCGCGCCGGTTACTGAAGCTTTCTTT.

The chain employs TRBV6-5 and TRBJ1-1; TRBD1 is a possible D gene (5 bases). V lost 4 bases, J lost 1 base, and 10 bases lay in between. Germline CDR1 reads MNHEY; CDR2 reads SVGAGI. The CDR3 spans 14 residues. In nucleotides, the CDR3 is TGTGCCAGCAGTTCCCTGACAGAGAACACTGAAGCTTTCTTT. It codes for CASSSLTENTEAFF.

In nucleotides, the CDR3 is TGTGCCTGGAGTGGGGGGCTCCAAGAGACCCAGTACTTC. Its protein is CAWSGGLQETQYF. V gene TRBV30 combines with J gene TRBJ2-5; a possible D gene is TRBD1 (6 bases). V lost 1 base, J lost 1 base, and 7 bases lay in between. Germline CDR1 GTSNPN, CDR2 SVGIG (reference sequence). The CDR3 is 13 amino acids.

V usage is TRBV4-2 and J usage is TRBJ2-3; 9 bases align to TRBD1. This CDR3 is 16 amino acids long. J gave up 5 bases and V 0 bases, and 6 bases lay outside the gene matches. Germline CDR1 and CDR2: LGHNA and YNFKEQ. The chain's CDR3 is CASSQDPWTGVDTQYF. CDR3 nucleotides: TGTGCCAGCAGCCAAGATCCCTGGACAGGGGTAGATACGCAGTATTTT.

Turning to this clone: The identical CDR3 is also encoded by other nucleotide sequences in the sample. This chain joins TRBV5-1 and TRBJ1-2; the D gene is possibly TRBD1 (5 bases). V was cut by 0 bases and J by 2 bases, with 8 bases left in between. The length of the CDR3 is 14 residues. From germline, CDR1 is SGHRS and CDR2 YFSETQ. The chain's CDR3 is CASSLEGLNYGYTF. The CDR3 region has the DNA TGCGCCAGCAGCTTGGAGGGGTTGAACTATGGCTACACCTTC.

The chain recombines TRBV6-5 with TRBJ2-1, with TRBD2 as a possible D gene (5 bases). CDR3 length equals 14 residues. The germline CDR1 and CDR2 sequences are MNHEY and SVGAGI. Trimming took 6 bases from V and 4 from J, leaving 13 bases between them. CDR3 residues: CASRVRGSYNEQFF. The CDR3, as DNA: TGTGCCAGCAGGGTCCGAGGGAGTTACAATGAGCAGTTCTTC.

As for this clone: The same CDR3 is also encoded by other DNA sequences in this sample. V gene TRBV27 combines with J gene TRBJ1-5; D call uncertain. Deletions cut 4 bases from V and 3 bases from J, with 4 bases between. The length of the CDR3 is 12 residues. The germline V gene encodes CDR1 MNHEY and CDR2 SMNVEV (reference sequence). Written as DNA, the CDR3 is TGTGCCAGCAGTTCGTACAATCAGCCCCAGCATTTT. Its protein is CASSSYNQPQHF.

This chain connects TRBV11-3 to TRBJ1-2, with D possibly matching TRBD1 (5 bases). Germline-derived CDR1 and CDR2 are SGHNT and YENEEA. V was cut by 3 bases and J by 8 bases, with 13 bases left in between. The CDR3 extends over 13 amino acids. The CDR3 sequence is CASSLLFSGGYTF. CDR3 DNA sequence: TGTGCCAGCAGCTTGCTCTTCTCAGGGGGCTACACCTTC. The full variable domain, with the rest looked up from reference TRBV11-3 and TRBJ1-2, is EAGVVQSPRYKIIEKKQPVAFWCNPISGHNTLYWYLQNLGQGPELLIRYENEEAVDDSQLPKDRFSAERLKGVDSTLKIQPAELGDSAVYLCASSLLFSGGYTFGSGTRLTVV.

The gene calls are TRBV5-5 and TRBJ1-1, with 7 bases lining up with TRBD1. V lost 1 base to trimming and J lost 8 bases; unmatched junction nucleotides: 11. Germline CDR1 reads SGHKS; CDR2 reads YYEKEE (reference sequence). This CDR3 is 15 amino acids long. The CDR3 DNA reads as TGTGCCAGCAGCTTGTCCCTGCAGGGGGTACTCGAAGCTTTCTTT. Protein product: CASSLSLQGVLEAFF.

Only one count was recorded for this clone. The rearrangement uses TRBV5-1 and TRBJ2-1; D possibly matches TRBD1 or TRBD2 (5 bases each). The CDR3 totals 16 residues. Germline CDR1 and CDR2: SGHRS and YFSETQ. Between the trimmed V and J ends, which lost 1 base and 5 bases, there was a span of 16 bases. The CDR3 DNA is TGCGCCAGCAGCTTGCCGACGAGGGGTCTAAACAATGAGCAGTTCTTC. Translation: CASSLPTRGLNNEQFF.

The sample holds a few counts of this clone. The chain carries TRBV28 and TRBJ2-3, with a possible D match to TRBD2 (6 bases). The CDR3 is 14 residues long. Trimming cost V 6 bases and J 1 base, with 11 bases left between them. Germline CDR1 MDHEN, CDR2 SYDVKM. DNA of the CDR3: TGTGCCAGCAGGGGGCCGGGGGGCACAGATACGCAGTATTTT. It specifies CASRGPGGTDTQYF.

V and J are TRBV7-6 and TRBJ2-3, with D possibly being TRBD2 (5 bases). Between the trimmed V and J ends, which lost 2 bases and 9 bases, there was a span of 9 bases. The CDR3 contains 12 residues. CDR1 and CDR2 (germline): SGHVS, FNYEAQ. CDR3 DNA: TGTGCCAGCAGCTTATGGAGGTCGACGCAGTATTTT. It yields the protein CASSLWRSTQYF.

This clone was seen a few times. The chain uses TRBV6-1 and TRBJ1-2; D is possibly TRBD1 (6 bases). The CDR3 is made up of 15 amino acids. Germline values: CDR1 MNHNS, CDR2 SASEGT. Trimming took 2 bases from V and 0 from J, leaving 10 bases between them. CDR3 sequence: CASSEQTGPNYGYTF. As DNA, the CDR3 is TGTGCCAGCAGTGAACAGACAGGTCCTAACTATGGCTACACCTTC.

The genes are TRBV28 and TRBJ1-6, with unresolved D. Trimming pared 7 bases from V and 7 bases from J, leaving 14 bases between. This CDR3 is built from 14 residues. Germline CDR1 MDHEN, CDR2 SYDVKM. The CDR3 bases are TGTGCCAGCACCGTCCAGTGGCCAAATTCACCCCTCCACTTT. This codes for CASTVQWPNSPLHF.

The chain is built from TRBV11-3 and TRBJ1-4; 11 nucleotides agree with TRBD1. There are 14 residues in the CDR3. Losses at the gene ends were 4 bases for V and 7 bases for J; bases not matched to a gene: 2. Germline loops: CDR1 SGHNT, CDR2 YENEEA. The DNA of the CDR3 is TGTGCCAGCAGCTCCGGACAGGGGGCTGAAAAACTGTTTTTT. This encodes CASSSGQGAEKLFF. Full variable domain (missing parts from reference TRBV11-3 and TRBJ1-4): EAGVVQSPRYKIIEKKQPVAFWCNPISGHNTLYWYLQNLGQGPELLIRYENEEAVDDSQLPKDRFSAERLKGVDSTLKIQPAELGDSAVYLCASSSGQGAEKLFFGSGTQLSVL.

The chain recombines TRBV6-4 with TRBJ2-3, with 10 bases fitting TRBD1. The V segment lost 7 bases and the J segment 4 bases; nucleotides outside the gene matches: 8. The V gene's germline CDR1 is MRHNA and CDR2 SNTAGT. This CDR3 region has 15 residues. CDR3 protein: CASKPGTGVADTQYF. CDR3 bases: TGTGCCAGCAAACCCGGGACAGGGGTTGCAGATACGCAGTATTTT.

The rearrangement links TRBV20-1 to TRBJ2-1; the D is unclear. Germline-derived CDR1 and CDR2 are DFQATT and SNEGSKA (reference sequence). The CDR3 length is 11 residues. The germline V and J ends were trimmed by 1 base and 12 bases, with 10 bases remaining between them. The CDR3 loop is CSARGLVGQFF. CDR3 DNA sequence: TGCAGTGCTAGAGGGCTAGTAGGGCAGTTCTTC.

This clone has ten or more counts. The genes are TRBV10-3 and TRBJ2-7, with TRBD1 matching over 11 bases. The V and J ends lost 6 bases and 12 bases, in that order; junction bases with no gene match: 7. The CDR3 spans 12 residues. CDR1 ENHRY and CDR2 SYGVKD come from the germline V gene. CDR3 in amino acids: CAISPGTGGPYF. DNA for the CDR3: TGTGCCATCAGCCCCGGGACAGGGGGTCCGTACTTC.

This clone was seen a single time. The J gene is TRBJ2-3, the V gene TRBV7-9; either TRBD1 or TRBD2 may supply D (5 bases each). The CDR3 has 14 amino acids. Trimming cost V 5 bases and J 0 bases, with 9 bases left between them. Germline CDR1 and CDR2: SEHNR and FQNEAQ (reference sequence). The CDR3 region is CASSKGPSTDTQYF. CDR3 nucleotide sequence: TGTGCCAGCAGCAAGGGACCTAGCACAGATACGCAGTATTTT. The whole variable domain, filled in from reference TRBV7-9 and TRBJ2-3, reads DTGVSQNPRHKITKRGQNVTFRCDPISEHNRLYWYRQTLGQGPEFLTYFQNEAQLEKSRLLSDRFSAERPKGSFSTLEIQRTEQGDSAMYLCASSKGPSTDTQYFGPGTRLTVL.

The V gene is TRBV7-8, the J gene TRBJ1-5; TRBD1 matches at 7 bases. Germline trimming cut 5 bases from V and 4 bases from J; bases unmatched to any gene: 5. Germline loops: CDR1 SGHVS, CDR2 FQNEAQ. The CDR3 consists of 14 residues. This CDR3 reads CASSPTGENQPQHF. The CDR3 DNA is TGTGCCAGCAGCCCCACAGGGGAAAATCAGCCCCAGCATTTT. The variable domain in full, completed from reference TRBV7-8 and TRBJ1-5, reads GAGVSQSPRYKVAKRGQDVALRCDPISGHVSLFWYQQALGQGPEFLTYFQNEAQLDKSGLPSDRFFAERPEGSVSTLKIQRTQQEDSAVYLCASSPTGENQPQHFGDGTRLSIL.

CDR3 loop: CASLEGAATNEKLFF. For the CDR3, the DNA is TGTGCCAGTCTGGAGGGGGCAGCAACTAATGAAAAACTGTTTTTT. V and J are TRBV5-5 and TRBJ1-4; 7 positions agree with TRBD1. CDR1 is SGHKS and CDR2 is YYEKEE in the germline V gene (reference sequence). V was clipped by 8 bases and J by 0 bases; unmatched bases: 7. This CDR3 region has 15 residues.

The rearrangement links TRBV5-1 to TRBJ2-3; TRBD2 matches 10 bases. Germline V lookup: CDR1 SGHRS, CDR2 YFSETQ. Losses at the gene ends were 4 bases for V and 0 bases for J; bases not matched to a gene: 5. The CDR3 has 16 amino acids. The CDR3 DNA is TGCGCCAGCAGCCCGGGACTAGCGCCAAGCACAGATACGCAGTATTTT. Protein sequence: CASSPGLAPSTDTQYF.

The rearrangement links TRBV10-3 to TRBJ1-1; 7 bases match TRBD1. CDR3 size: 12 residues. V lost 11 bases, J lost 4 bases, and 7 bases stayed unmatched. CDR1 ENHRY and CDR2 SYGVKD come from the germline V gene. DNA of the CDR3: TGTGCCTCATCGACAGGGCTCACTGAAGCTTTCTTT. It translates to CASSTGLTEAFF.